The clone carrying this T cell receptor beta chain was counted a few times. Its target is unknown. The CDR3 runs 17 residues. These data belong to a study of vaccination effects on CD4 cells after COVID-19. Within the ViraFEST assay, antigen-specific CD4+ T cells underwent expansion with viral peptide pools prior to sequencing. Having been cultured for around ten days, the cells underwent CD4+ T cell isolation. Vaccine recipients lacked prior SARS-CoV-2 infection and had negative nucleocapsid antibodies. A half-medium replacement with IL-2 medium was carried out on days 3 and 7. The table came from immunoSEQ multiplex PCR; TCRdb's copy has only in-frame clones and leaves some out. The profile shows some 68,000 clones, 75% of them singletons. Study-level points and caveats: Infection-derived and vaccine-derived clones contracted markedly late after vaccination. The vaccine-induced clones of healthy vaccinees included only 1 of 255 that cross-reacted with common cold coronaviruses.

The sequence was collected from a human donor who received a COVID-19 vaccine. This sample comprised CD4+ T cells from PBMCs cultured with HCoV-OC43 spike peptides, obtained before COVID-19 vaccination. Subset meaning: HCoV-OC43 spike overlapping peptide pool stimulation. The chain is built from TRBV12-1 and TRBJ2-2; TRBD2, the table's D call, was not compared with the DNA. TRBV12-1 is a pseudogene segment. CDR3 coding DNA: TGTGCCAGCAGCTTTGAAGCGGGGGCCAAGAACACCGGGGAGCTGTTTTTT. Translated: CASSFEAGAKNTGELFF.